This record concerns one T cell receptor (beta chain) sequence. The clone's antigen remains unknown. Base qualities are missing; no much larger clone stands one base away. The germline V gene yields MNHEY for CDR1 and SVGAGI for CDR2. The CDR3, from cysteine to phenylalanine, totals 15 residues. Of all the DNA, just the CDR3 is kept, 45 bases in frame from base 1. V loses 0 bases, J loses 1 base, and the germline ends lie 7 bases apart. The instrument was an Illumina HiSeq 2500. TCR beta libraries were prepared by quantitative 5'-RACE with molecular barcodes. Turning to the authors' computational methods: A new computational method, built on a probabilistic model of VDJ rearrangement, was used to identify disease-linked TCR variants. In TCRdb, the public reads were trimmed at Q25 with fastp and aligned with MiXCR, with productive beta chains retained. Identical CDR3 proteins give one entry, which carries the most common genes and DNA. In this record, the V and J calls reflect TCRdb's handling and not the investigators' own analysis. The sample data list hundreds of thousands of distinct CDR3 sequences, and about an eighth of these were observed just once. The top ten hold approximately 0.46% of the sample.

This sample was taken from a study of CD8 T cells in ankylosing spondylitis (TCRdb year 2017). Background on the whole study: The study set out to find disease-linked TCR variants by profiling T cell receptor beta repertoires in ankylosing spondylitis patients and healthy donors. The full study cohort comprised about 24 ankylosing spondylitis patients and approximately 100 healthy donors. Samples of peripheral blood were taken, and for ankylosing spondylitis patients, synovial fluid was collected as well.

The study at large found these results: Some motif variants had previously been reported in the synovial fluid and blood of reactive arthritis patients, which suggests shared mechanisms of disease initiation. The disease-linked clones were reported as significantly enriched in matched synovial fluid samples from ankylosing spondylitis patients. A TCR beta motif made up of several highly homologous amino acid variants appeared to be characteristic of blood from ankylosing spondylitis patients. A CD8+ phenotype was shown by the disease-linked clones, which were found at relatively low frequencies in peripheral blood.

This TCR came from a male donor with ankylosing spondylitis. The chain joins TRBV6-5 to TRBJ1-5; the D segment cannot be called with confidence. The sequenced sample was blood, either unsorted or a sorted T cell fraction (not recorded which). The DNA is TGTGCCAGCAGTTACTCTTGGCAAAGCAATCAGCCCCAGCATTTT. This sequence encodes CASSYSWQSNQPQHF.